This TCR beta chain originates from a study of cytomegalovirus exposure and HLA in healthy donors. The study's findings and limits: A highly shared variant cluster was judged a likely technical artifact. Donor immune exposure was known only as CMV serostatus. In a later analysis, DRB1 alleles had the most associated TCRs; HLA-C alleles the fewest.

As regards this clone: What it binds is unknown.

The PCR had 60 Vbeta and 13 Jbeta primers. Sequencing used immunoSEQ multiplex PCR; TCRdb keeps in-frame clones, though not all of them. This sample's table reports around 200,000 clones. The clonotype originates from a woman between 25 and 40 years old in good health and CMV-seropositive. Sequenced sample: PBMCs.

The CDR3 region has the DNA TGTGCCAGTAGTATATATGCTAGCGGCAACTACAATGAGCAGTTCTTC. This codes for CASSIYASGNYNEQFF. The chain links TRBV19 to TRBJ2-1; 7 bases align to TRBD2. V was clipped by 2 bases and J by 3 bases; unmatched bases: 7. CDR1 and CDR2 (germline): LNHDA, SQIVND (reference sequence). The CDR3 has 16 amino acids.